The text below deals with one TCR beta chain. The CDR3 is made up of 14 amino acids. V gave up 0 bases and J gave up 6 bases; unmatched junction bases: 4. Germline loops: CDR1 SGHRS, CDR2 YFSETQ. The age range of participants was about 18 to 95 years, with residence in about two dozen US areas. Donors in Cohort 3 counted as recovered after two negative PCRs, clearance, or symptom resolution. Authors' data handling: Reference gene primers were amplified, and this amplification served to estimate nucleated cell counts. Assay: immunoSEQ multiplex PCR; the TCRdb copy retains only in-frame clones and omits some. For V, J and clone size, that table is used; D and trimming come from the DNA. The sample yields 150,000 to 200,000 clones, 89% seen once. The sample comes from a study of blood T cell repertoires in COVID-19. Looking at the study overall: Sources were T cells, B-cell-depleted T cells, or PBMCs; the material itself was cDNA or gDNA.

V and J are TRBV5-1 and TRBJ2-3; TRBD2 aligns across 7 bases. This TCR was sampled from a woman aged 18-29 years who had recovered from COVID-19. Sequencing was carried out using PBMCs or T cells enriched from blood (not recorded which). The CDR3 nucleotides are TGCGCCAGCAGCTTGGGACTAGCCGAGGATACGCAGTATTTT. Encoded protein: CASSLGLAEDTQYF.